This TCR beta chain is drawn from a study of CD8 T cells in Susac syndrome. Sequencing of TCR beta was undertaken in CD8+ and CD4+ T cells derived from blood. The TEMRA cells underwent FACS enrichment, while the CD8+ and CD4+ T cells underwent negative isolation. It was with random hexamers that about 0.45 to 1 ug RNA was reverse transcribed. Each CDR3 protein is one row after TCRdb ran MiXCR on the immunoSEQ multiplex PCR reads. The sample holds 150,000 to 190,000 distinct CDR3 sequences; around 96% are singletons and the top ten take around 0.21%. Germline loops: CDR1 SGDLS, CDR2 YYNGEE. There are 13 residues in the CDR3. V gave up 4 bases and J gave up 3 bases, with 10 bases separating them.

The clonotype comes from a human donor with multiple sclerosis. The material sequenced was CD8+ T cells from PBMCs. The chain recombines TRBV9 with TRBJ1-2; D gene uncertain. In nucleotides, the CDR3 is TGTGCCAGCAGCACCGGCACGGACTATGGCTACACCTTC. Translated: CASSTGTDYGYTF.